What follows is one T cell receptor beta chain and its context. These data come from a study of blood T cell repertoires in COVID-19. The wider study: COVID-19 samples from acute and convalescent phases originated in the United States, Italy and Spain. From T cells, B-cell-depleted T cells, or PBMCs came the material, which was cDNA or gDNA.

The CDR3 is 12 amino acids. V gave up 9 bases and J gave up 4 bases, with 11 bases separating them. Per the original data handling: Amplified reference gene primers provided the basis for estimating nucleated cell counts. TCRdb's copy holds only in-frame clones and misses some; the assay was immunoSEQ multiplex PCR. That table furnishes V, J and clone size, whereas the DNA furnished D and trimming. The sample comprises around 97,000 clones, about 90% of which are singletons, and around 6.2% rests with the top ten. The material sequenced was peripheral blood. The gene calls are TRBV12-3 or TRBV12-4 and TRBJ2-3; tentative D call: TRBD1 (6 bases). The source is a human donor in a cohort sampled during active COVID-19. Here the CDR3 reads CASKAGADTQYF. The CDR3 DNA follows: TGTGCCAGTAAGGCAGGGGCAGATACGCAGTATTTT.